The entry below describes one T cell receptor beta chain. These data originate in a study of CD8+ T cells in alopecia areata. Investigators isolated RNA and reverse transcribed it into cDNA to act as the sequencing template. The repertoire was sequenced with immunoSEQ multiplex PCR; TCRdb's copy has only in-frame clones and lacks some. The sample lists about 160,000 clones; just over 65% were seen once. Indicated treatment: oral pan-JAK inhibitor, 5-10 mg twice daily. This CDR3 is built from 16 residues. Germline lookup yields CDR1 MNHNS and CDR2 SASEGT. V lost 2 bases and J lost 3, with 15 bases in between.

This TCR came from a human donor with alopecia areata. The input for sequencing was CD4+ T cells sorted from blood, taken at week 4, from a patient treated with tofacitinib. V usage is TRBV6-1 and J usage is TRBJ2-3, with D maybe TRBD1 (7 bases). The CDR3 nucleotides read TGTGCCAGCAGTGAATGGGGCCAGGGGGGAACAGATACGCAGTATTTT. It yields the protein CASSEWGQGGTDTQYF.